The sample holds many counts of the clone carrying this T cell receptor beta chain. Its specificity is unknown. The data were taken from a study of T-cell memory formation after mild COVID-19. General study findings and limits: Researchers found some responding clones in pre-infection memory, a sign that cross-reactive memory joined.

Using constant-segment primers, 5'RACE produced TCR alpha and TCR beta cDNA libraries carrying sample barcodes and UMIs. Using its own MiXCR run on the 5' RACE reads, TCRdb lists one record per CDR3 protein. This sample carries hundreds of thousands of distinct CDR3 sequences, about 17% of them seen once, and the ten largest clones take 20% to 25%. Trimming removed 5 bases from V and 3 bases from J; junction bases left unmatched: 12. Germline V CDR1 and CDR2: SGHVS, FNYEAQ. The CDR3 contains 18 residues. This sequence joins TRBV7-6 and TRBJ2-1; 11 nucleotides match TRBD2. The clonotype was recovered from a man between 18 and 35 years old who had mild COVID-19 (a few samples of this study predate the infection). Cell type and time point are not known. The sample comprised PBMCs or a T cell subset sorted from them (not recorded which). The CDR3 reads CASSPGVAGGRGYNEQFF. CDR3 sequence (DNA): TGTGCCAGCAGCCCCGGAGTAGCGGGGGGGCGAGGCTACAATGAGCAGTTCTTC.